Listed here are 10 T cell receptor beta chains from one sample, sequenced in a study of blood T cell repertoires in COVID-19. The protocol was immunoSEQ multiplex PCR, while the TCRdb copy is restricted to in-frame clones and leaves out a portion. The table has about 430,000 clones, around nine tenths seen once. Sequencing was performed on PBMCs or T cells enriched from blood (not recorded which). The receptors come from a woman aged 18 to 35 who had been exposed to COVID-19.

V gene TRBV24-1 combines with J gene TRBJ2-7; TRBD2 aligns across 14 bases. CDR1 KGHDR and CDR2 SFDVKD come from the germline V gene. CDR3 size: 15 residues. V dropped 4 bases and J dropped 4; count of bases not matched to a gene: 2. CDR3 residues: CATSERTSGGYEQYF. CDR3 nucleotides: TGTGCCACCAGTGAAAGGACTAGCGGGGGGTACGAGCAGTACTTC.

The V call is TRBV15, the J call TRBJ1-5, with 7 bases lining up with TRBD1. J was trimmed by 12 bases and V by 0 bases; bases with no gene match: 2. The germline V gene has CDR1 LNHNV and CDR2 YYDKDF (reference sequence). This CDR3 has 12 amino acids. CDR3 bases: TGTGCCACCAGCAGAGAGACAGGGCGCCAGCATTTT. Translation: CATSRETGRQHF.

This rearrangement joins TRBV6-5 to TRBJ1-1; D possibly corresponds to TRBD1 (6 bases). CDR3 size: 14 residues. V dropped 5 bases and J dropped 1 base, with 11 bases sitting between them. In germline, CDR1 is MNHEY, CDR2 SVGAGI. In nucleotides, the CDR3 is TGTGCCAGCAGTACGGGACACTCGAACACTGAAGCTTTCTTT. This sequence encodes CASSTGHSNTEAFF.

As regards this clone: Other nucleotide sequences from this sample produce the same CDR3. This chain joins TRBV18 and TRBJ2-3, with 13 bases matching TRBD2. The CDR3 contains 17 residues. The V gene's germline CDR1 is KGHSH and CDR2 LQKENI. The J segment lost 1 base and the V segment lost 3 bases, leaving 4 bases of the junction unmatched. The CDR3 is CASSPRLAGGRTDTQYF. The DNA for the CDR3 is TGTGCCAGCTCACCCCGACTAGCGGGAGGACGCACAGATACGCAGTATTTT. The full variable domain, rest sourced from reference TRBV18 and TRBJ2-3, is NAGVMQNPRHLVRRRGQEARLRCSPMKGHSHVYWYRQLPEEGLKFMVYLQKENIIDESGMPKERFSAEFPKEGPSILRIQQVVRGDSAAYFCASSPRLAGGRTDTQYFGPGTRLTVL.

V and J are TRBV14 and TRBJ2-7; D unresolved. Trimming left V 5 bases short and J 4 bases short, with 6 bases between. Per the germline V gene, CDR1 is SGHDN and CDR2 is FVKESK. The CDR3 consists of 11 residues. The CDR3 nucleotides read TGTGCCAGCAGCGGCGGTTACGAGCAGTACTTC. It is translated as CASSGGYEQYF. Looking up the rest from reference TRBV14 and TRBJ2-7 gives the full variable domain: EAGVTQFPSHSVIEKGQTVTLRCDPISGHDNLYWYRRVMGKEIKFLLHFVKESKQDESGMPNNRFLAERTGGTYSTLKVQPAELEDSGVYFCASSGGYEQYFGPGTRLTVT.

This clone was recorded once. The rearrangement links TRBV18 to TRBJ1-1, with 7 bases aligning to TRBD1. CDR3 size: 16 residues. J gave up 1 base and V 5 bases, and 10 bases lay outside the gene matches. Germline V gene lookup returns CDR1 KGHSH and CDR2 LQKENI. The CDR3 bases are TGTGCCAGCTCAGTACAGGGACAGTCCCGGAACACTGAAGCTTTCTTT. It codes for CASSVQGQSRNTEAFF.

The DNA for the CDR3 is TGTGCCAGCAGCTTAGGGACAGGGCTCTCCTACGAGCAGTACTTC. This gives the protein CASSLGTGLSYEQYF. V is TRBV13 and J is TRBJ2-7; 7 bases are shared with TRBD1. This CDR3 is 15 amino acids long. CDR1 and CDR2 (germline): PRHDT, FYEKMQ (reference sequence). J gave up 0 bases and V 0 bases, and 2 bases lay outside the gene matches. The full variable domain, with the rest looked up from reference TRBV13 and TRBJ2-7, is AAGVIQSPRHLIKEKRETATLKCYPIPRHDTVYWYQQGPGQDPQFLISFYEKMQSDKGSIPDRFSAQQFSDYHSELNMSSLELGDSALYFCASSLGTGLSYEQYFGPGTRLTVT.

V usage is TRBV5-6 and J usage is TRBJ2-1, with 8 bases aligning to TRBD2. The CDR3 spans 14 residues. Germline V gene data show CDR1 as SGHDT and CDR2 as YYEEEE. Germline trimming cut 4 bases from V and 8 bases from J; bases unmatched to any gene: 8. CDR3 amino acids: CASSGGLGLDEQFF. DNA for the CDR3: TGTGCCAGCAGCGGGGGACTAGGGCTAGATGAGCAGTTCTTC.

The CDR3 nucleotides read TGTGCCAGCAGCGGTAAACAGGGTTGGGCGGGAGGCCCCCAAGAGACCCAGTACTTC. It is translated as CASSGKQGWAGGPQETQYF. The chain is built from TRBV9 and TRBJ2-5; the match to TRBD2 covers 8 bases. V lost 3 bases and J lost 1; bases outside the gene matches: 17. The CDR3 contains 19 residues. Germline V gene sequence: CDR1 SGDLS, CDR2 YYNGEE.

This clone was seen only a few times. This sequence joins TRBV7-9 and TRBJ1-3, with D unclear. The germline V gene encodes CDR1 SEHNR and CDR2 FQNEAQ (reference sequence). The V end lost 3 bases, the J end lost 0 bases, and 12 bases lay between the germline ends. This CDR3 region has 16 residues. CDR3 nucleotide sequence: TGTGCCAGCAGCTTTCCTAGACGGAGCTCTGGAAACACCATATATTTT. This translates into CASSFPRRSSGNTIYF.